This entry features one TCR beta chain sequence. Its cognate antigen is unknown. This sample was taken from a study of T cell responses to AZD1222 COVID-19 vaccine. The study's findings and limits: Repertoire sampling occurred only after the peak T cell response.

V was shortened by 1 base and J by 6 bases, with 12 bases between the two germline ends. CDR1 SGHTA and CDR2 FQGNSA come from the germline V gene. The CDR3 loop spans 15 amino acids. Both about-4-week and about-12-week second-dose recipients were combined. TCRdb keeps only in-frame clones here, not all; method: immunoSEQ multiplex PCR. This table holds roughly 20,000 clones, 84% found once. The sequence was collected from an adult who received the AZD1222 COVID-19 vaccine. The genes are TRBV7-2 and TRBJ2-2; D is unclear. Sample: peripheral blood, taken 28 days after the second AZD1222 dose. The CDR3 protein is CASSLGFGVSGELFF. DNA of the CDR3: TGTGCCAGCAGCTTAGGATTCGGAGTCTCCGGGGAGCTGTTTTTT. Together with reference TRBV7-2 and TRBJ2-2, the CDR3 gives the full variable domain: GAGVSQSPSNKVTEKGKDVELRCDPISGHTALYWYRQSLGQGLEFLIYFQGNSAPDKSGLPSDRFSAERTGGSVSTLTIQRTQQEDSAVYLCASSLGFGVSGELFFGEGSRLTVL.